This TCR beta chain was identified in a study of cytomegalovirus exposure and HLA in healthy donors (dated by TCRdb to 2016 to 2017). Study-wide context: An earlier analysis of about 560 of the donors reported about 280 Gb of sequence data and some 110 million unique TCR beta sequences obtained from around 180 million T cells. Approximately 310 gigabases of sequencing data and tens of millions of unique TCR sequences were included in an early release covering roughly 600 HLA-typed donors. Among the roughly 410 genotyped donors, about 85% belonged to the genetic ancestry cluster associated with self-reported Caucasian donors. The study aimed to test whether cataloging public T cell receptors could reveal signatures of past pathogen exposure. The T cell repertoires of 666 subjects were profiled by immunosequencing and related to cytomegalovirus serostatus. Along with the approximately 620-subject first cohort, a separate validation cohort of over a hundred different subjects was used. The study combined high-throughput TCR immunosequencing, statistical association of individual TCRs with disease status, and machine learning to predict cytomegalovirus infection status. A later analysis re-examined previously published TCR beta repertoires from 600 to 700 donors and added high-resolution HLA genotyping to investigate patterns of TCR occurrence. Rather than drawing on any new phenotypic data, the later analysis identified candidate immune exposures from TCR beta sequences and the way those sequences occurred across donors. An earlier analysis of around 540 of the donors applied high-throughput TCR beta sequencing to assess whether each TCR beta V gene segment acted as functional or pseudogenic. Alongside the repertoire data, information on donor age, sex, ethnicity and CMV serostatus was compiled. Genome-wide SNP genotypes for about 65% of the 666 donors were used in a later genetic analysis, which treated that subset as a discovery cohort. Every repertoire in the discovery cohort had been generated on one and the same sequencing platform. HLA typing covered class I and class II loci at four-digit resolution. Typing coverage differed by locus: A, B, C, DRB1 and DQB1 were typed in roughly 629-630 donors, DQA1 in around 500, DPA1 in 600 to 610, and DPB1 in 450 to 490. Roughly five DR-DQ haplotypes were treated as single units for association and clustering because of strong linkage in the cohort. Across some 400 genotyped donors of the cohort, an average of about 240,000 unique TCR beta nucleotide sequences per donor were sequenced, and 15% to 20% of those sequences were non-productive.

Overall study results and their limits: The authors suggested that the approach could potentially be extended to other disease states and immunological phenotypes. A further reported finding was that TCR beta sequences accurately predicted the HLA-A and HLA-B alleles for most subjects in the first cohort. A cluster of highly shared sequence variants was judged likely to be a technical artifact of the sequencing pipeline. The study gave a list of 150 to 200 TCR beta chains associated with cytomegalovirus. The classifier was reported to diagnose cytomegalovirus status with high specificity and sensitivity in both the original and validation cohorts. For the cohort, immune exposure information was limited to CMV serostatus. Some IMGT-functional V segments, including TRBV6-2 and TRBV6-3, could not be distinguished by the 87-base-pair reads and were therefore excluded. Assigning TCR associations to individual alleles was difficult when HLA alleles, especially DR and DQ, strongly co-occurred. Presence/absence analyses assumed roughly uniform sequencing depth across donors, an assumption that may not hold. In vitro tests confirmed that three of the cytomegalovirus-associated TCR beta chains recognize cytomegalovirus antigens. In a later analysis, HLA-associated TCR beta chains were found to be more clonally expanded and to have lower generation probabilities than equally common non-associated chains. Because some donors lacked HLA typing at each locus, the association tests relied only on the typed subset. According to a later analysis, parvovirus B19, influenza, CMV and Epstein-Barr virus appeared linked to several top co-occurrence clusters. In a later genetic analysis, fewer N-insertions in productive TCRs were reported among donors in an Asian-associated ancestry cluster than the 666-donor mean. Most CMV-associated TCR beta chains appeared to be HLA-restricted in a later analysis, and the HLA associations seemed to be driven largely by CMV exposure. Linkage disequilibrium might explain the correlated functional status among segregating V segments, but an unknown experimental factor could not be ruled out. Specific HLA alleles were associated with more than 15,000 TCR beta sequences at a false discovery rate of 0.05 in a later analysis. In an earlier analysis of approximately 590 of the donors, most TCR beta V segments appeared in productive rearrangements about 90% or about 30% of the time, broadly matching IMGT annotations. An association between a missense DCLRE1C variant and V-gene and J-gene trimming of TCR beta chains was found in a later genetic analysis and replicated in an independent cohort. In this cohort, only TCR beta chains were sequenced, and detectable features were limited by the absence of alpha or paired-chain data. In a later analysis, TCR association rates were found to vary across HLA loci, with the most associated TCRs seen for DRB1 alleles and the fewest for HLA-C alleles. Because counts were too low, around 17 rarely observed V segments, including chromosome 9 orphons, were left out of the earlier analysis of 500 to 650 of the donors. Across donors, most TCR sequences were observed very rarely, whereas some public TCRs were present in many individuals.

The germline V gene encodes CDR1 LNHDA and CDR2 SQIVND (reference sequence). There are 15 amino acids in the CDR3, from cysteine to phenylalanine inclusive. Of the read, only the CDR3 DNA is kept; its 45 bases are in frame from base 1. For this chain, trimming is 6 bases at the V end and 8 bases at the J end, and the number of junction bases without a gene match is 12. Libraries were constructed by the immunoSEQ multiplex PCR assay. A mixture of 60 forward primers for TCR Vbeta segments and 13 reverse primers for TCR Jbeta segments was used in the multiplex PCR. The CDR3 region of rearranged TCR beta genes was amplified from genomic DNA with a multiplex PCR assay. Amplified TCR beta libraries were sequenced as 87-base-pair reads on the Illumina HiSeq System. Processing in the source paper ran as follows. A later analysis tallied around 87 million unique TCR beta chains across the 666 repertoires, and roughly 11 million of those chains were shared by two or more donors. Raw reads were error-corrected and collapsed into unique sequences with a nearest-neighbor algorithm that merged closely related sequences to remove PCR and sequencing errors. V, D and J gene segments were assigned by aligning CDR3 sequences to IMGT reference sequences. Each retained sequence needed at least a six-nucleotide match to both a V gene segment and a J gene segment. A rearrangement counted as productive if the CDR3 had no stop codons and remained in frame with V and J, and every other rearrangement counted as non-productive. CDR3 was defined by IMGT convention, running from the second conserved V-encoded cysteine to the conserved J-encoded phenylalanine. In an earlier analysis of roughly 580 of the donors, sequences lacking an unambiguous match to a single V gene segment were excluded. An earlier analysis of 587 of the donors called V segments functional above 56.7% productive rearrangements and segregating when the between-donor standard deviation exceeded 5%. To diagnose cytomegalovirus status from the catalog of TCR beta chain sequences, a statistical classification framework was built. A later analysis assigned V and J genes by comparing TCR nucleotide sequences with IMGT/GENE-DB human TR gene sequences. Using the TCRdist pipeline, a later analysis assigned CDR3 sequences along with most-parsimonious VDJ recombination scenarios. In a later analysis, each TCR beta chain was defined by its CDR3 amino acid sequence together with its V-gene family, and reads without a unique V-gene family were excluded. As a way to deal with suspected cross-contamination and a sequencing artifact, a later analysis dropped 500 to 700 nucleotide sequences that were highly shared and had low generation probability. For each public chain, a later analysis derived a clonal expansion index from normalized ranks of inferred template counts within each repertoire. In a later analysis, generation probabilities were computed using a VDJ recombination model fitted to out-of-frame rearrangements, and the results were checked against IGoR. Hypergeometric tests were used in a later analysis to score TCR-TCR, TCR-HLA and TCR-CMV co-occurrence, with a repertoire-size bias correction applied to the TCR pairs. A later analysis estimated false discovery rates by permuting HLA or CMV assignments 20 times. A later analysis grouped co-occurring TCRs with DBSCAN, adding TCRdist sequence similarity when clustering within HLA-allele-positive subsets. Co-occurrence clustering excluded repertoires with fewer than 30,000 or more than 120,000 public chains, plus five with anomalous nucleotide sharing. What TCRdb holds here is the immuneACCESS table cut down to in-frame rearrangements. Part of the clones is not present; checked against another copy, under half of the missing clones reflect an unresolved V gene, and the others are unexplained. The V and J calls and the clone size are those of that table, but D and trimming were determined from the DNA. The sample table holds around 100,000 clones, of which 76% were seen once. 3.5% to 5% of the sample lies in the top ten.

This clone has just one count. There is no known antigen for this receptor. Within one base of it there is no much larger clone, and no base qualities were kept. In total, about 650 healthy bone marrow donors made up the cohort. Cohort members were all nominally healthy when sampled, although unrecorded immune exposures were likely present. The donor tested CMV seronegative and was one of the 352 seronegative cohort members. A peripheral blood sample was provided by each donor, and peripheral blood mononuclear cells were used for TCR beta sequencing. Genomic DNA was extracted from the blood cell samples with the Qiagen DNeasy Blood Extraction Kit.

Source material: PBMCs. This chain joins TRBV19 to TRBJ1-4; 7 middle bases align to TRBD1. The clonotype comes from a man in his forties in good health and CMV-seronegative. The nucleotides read TGTGCCAGTAGGAACTTCGACAGGGAAGACGAAAAACTGTTTTTT. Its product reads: CASRNFDREDEKLFF.